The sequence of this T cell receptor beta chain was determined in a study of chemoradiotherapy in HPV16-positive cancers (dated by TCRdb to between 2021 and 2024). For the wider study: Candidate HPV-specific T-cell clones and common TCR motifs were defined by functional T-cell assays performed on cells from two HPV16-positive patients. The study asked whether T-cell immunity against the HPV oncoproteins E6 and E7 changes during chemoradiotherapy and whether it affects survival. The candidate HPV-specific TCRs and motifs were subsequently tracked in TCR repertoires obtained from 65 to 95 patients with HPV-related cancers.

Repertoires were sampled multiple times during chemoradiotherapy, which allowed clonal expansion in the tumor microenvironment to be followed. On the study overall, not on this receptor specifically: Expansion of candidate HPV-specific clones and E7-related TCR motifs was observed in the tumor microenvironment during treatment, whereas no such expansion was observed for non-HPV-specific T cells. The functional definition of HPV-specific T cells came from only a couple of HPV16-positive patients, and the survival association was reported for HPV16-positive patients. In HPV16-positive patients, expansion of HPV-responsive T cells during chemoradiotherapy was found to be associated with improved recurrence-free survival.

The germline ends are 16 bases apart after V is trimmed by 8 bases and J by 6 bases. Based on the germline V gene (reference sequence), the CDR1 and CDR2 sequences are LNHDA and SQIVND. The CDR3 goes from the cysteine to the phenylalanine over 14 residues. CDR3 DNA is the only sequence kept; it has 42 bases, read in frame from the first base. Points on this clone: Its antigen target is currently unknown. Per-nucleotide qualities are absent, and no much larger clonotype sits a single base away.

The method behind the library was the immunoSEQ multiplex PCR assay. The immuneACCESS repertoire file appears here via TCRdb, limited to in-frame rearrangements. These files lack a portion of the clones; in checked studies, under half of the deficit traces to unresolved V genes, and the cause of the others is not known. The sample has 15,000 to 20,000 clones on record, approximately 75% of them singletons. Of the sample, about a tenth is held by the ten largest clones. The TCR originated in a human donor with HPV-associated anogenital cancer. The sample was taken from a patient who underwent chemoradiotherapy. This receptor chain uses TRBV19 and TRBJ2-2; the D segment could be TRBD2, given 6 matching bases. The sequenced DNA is TGTGCCAGTGGAATGGGCGGGACGGCCGGGGAGCTGTTTTTT. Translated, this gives CASGMGGTAGELFF.